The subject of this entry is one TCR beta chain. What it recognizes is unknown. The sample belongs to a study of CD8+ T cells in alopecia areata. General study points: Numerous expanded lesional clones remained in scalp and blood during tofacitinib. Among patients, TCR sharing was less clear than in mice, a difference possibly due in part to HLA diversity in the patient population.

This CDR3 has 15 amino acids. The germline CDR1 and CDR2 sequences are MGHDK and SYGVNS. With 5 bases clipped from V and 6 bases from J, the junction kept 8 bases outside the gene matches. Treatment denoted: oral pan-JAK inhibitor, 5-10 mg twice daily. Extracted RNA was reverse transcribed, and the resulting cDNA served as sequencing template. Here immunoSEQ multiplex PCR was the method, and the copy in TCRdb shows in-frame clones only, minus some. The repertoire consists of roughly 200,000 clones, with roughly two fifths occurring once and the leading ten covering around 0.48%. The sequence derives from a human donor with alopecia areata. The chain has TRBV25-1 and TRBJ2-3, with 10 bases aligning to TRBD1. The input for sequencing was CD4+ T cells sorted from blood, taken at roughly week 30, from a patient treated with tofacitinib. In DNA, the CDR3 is TGTGCCAGCAGTCGCGACAGGGGGCTTGGGGATACGCAGTATTTT. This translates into CASSRDRGLGDTQYF.